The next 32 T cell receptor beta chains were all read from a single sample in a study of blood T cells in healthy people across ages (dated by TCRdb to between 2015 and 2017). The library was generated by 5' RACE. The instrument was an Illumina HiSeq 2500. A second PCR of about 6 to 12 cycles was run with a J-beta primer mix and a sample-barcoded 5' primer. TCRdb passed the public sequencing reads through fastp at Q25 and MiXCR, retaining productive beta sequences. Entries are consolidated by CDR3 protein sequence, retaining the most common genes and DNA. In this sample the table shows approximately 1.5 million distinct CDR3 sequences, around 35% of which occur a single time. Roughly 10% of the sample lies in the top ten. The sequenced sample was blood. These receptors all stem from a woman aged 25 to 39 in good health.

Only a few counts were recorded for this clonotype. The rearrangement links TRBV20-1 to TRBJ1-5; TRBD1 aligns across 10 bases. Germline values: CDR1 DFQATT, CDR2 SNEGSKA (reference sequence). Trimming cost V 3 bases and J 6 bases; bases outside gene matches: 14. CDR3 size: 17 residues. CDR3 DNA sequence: TGCAGTGCTAGTAGTCTTTTGGGACAGGGGACCCCTCAGCCCCAGCATTTT. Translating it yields CSASSLLGQGTPQPQHF.

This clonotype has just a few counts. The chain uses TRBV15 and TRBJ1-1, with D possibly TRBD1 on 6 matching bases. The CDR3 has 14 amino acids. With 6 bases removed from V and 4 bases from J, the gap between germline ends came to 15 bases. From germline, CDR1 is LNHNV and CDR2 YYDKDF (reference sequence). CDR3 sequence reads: CATRQGDLGTEAFF. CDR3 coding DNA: TGTGCCACCAGACAGGGCGACTTGGGCACTGAAGCTTTCTTT.

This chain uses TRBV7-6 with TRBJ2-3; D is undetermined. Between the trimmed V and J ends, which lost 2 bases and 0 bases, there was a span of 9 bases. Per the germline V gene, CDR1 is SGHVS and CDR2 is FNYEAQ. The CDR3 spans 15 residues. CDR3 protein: CASSLSVTSTDTQYF. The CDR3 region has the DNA TGTGCCAGCAGCTTATCGGTAACTAGCACAGATACGCAGTATTTT.

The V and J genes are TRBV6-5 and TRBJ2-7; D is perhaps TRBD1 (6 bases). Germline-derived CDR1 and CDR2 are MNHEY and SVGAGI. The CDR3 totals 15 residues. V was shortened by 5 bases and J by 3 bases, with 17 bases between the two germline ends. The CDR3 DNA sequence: TGTGCCAGCAGTCCTATGGGACAATTACTCTACGAGCAGTACTTC. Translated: CASSPMGQLLYEQYF.

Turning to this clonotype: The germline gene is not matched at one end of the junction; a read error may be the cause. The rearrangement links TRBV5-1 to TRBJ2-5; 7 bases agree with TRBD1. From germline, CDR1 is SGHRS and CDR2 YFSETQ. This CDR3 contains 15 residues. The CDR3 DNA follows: TGCGCCAGCAGCCAACTACAGGGGCCCCAAGAGACCCGGTACTTC. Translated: CASSQLQGPQETRYF.

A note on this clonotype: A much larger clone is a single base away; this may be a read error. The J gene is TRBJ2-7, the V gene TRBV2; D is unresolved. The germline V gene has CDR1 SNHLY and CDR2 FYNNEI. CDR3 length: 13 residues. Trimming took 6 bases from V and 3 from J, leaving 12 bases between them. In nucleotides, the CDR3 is TGTGCCAGCAGGTTGACGGAGAGCTACGAGCAGTACTTC. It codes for CASRLTESYEQYF.

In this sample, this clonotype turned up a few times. CDR3 protein: CASDSGTGGAETQYF. The CDR3 DNA reads as TGTGCCAGCGACTCCGGGACAGGGGGCGCGGAGACCCAGTACTTC. The rearrangement links TRBV9 to TRBJ2-5, with TRBD1 identical over 12 bases. The CDR3 extends over 15 amino acids. The V gene's germline CDR1 is SGDLS and CDR2 YYNGEE. J was trimmed by 5 bases and V by 7 bases; bases with no gene match: 9.

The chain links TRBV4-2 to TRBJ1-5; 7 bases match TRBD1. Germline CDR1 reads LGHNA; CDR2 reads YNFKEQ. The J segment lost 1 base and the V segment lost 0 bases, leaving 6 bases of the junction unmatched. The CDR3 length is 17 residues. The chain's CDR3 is CASSQDADRWSNQPQHF. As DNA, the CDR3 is TGTGCCAGCAGCCAAGATGCGGACAGGTGGAGCAATCAGCCCCAGCATTTT.

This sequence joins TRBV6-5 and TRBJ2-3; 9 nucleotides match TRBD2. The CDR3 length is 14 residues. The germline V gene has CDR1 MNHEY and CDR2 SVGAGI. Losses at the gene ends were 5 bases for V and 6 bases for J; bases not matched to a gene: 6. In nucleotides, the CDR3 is TGTGCCAGCAGTACAGCGGGGGGACGTGATACGCAGTATTTT. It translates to CASSTAGGRDTQYF.

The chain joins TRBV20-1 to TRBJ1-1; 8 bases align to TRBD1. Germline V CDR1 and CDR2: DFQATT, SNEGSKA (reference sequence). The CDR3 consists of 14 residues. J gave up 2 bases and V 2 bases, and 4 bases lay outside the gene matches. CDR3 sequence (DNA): TGCAGTGCTAGACGGGACAGGAGAAACACTGAAGCTTTCTTT. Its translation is CSARRDRRNTEAFF.

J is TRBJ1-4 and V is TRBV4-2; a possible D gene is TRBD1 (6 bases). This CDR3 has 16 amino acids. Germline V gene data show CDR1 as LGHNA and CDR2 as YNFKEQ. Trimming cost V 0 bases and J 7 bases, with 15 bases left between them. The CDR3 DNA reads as TGTGCCAGCAGCCAAGACCGCCAGGGGCGAATTGAAAAACTGTTTTTT. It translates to CASSQDRQGRIEKLFF.

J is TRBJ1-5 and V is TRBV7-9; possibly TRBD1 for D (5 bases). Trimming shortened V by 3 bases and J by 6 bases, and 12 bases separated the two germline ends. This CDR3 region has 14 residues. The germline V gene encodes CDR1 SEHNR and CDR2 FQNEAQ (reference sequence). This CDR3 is CASSFGAGGQPQHF. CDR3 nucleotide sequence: TGTGCCAGCAGCTTTGGGGCGGGGGGTCAGCCCCAGCATTTT.

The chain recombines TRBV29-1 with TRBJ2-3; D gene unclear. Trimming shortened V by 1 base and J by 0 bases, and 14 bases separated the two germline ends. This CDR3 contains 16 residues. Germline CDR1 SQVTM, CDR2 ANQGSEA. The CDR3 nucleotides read TGCAGCGTTGAAGGAGTAGGCAAATCTAGCACAGATACGCAGTATTTT. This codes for CSVEGVGKSSTDTQYF.

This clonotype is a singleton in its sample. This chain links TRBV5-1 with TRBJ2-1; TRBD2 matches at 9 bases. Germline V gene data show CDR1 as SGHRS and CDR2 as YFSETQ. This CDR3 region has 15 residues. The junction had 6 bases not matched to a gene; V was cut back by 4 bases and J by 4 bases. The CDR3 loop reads CASSARTSAYNEQFF. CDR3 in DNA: TGCGCCAGCAGCGCCAGGACTAGCGCGTACAATGAGCAGTTCTTC.

The CDR3 DNA reads as TGCAGCGTTGGGGACCTCTCCTACGAGCAGTACTTC. It yields the protein CSVGDLSYEQYF. V usage is TRBV29-1 and J usage is TRBJ2-7; either TRBD1 or TRBD2 may fit D (5 bases each). Between the trimmed V and J ends, which lost 4 bases and 0 bases, there was a span of 7 bases. CDR1 is SQVTM and CDR2 is ANQGSEA in the germline V gene. The CDR3 has 12 amino acids.

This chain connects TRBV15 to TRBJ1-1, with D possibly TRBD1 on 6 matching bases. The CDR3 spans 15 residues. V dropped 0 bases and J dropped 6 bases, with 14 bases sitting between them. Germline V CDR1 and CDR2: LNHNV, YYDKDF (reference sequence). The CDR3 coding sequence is TGTGCCACCAGCAGAGACCAGGGGTTTCGGGCTGAAGCTTTCTTT. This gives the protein CATSRDQGFRAEAFF.

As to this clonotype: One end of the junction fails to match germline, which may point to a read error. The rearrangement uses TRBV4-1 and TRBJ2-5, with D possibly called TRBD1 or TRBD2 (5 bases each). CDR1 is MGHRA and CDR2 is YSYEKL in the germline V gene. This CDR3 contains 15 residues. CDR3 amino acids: CASSPGTDELEIQYF. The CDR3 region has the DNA TGCGCCAGCAGCCCAGGGACGGACGAGTTAGAGATCCAGTACTTC.

The CDR3, as DNA: TGTGCCAGCAGTTTATTTCTGGGGATCTCCTACGAGCAGTACTTC. It translates to CASSLFLGISYEQYF. The chain joins TRBV12-3 or TRBV12-4 to TRBJ2-7; D is uncertain. This CDR3 is 15 amino acids long. Trimming left V 2 bases short and J 0 bases short, with 11 bases between.

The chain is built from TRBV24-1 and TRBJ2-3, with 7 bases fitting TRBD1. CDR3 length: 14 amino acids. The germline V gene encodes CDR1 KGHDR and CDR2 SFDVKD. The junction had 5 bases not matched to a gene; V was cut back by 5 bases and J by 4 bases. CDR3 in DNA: TGTGCCACCAGTGGGCAGGGGGACGCAGATACGCAGTATTTT. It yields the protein CATSGQGDADTQYF.

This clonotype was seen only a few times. The CDR3 region has the DNA TGCAGCGTTCAGCCTTCGGGGGCAAATCAGCCCCAGCATTTT. Translated: CSVQPSGANQPQHF. The chain recombines TRBV29-1 with TRBJ1-5; D may be TRBD1 (6 bases). The CDR3 extends over 14 amino acids. Deletions cut 5 bases from V and 4 bases from J, with 15 bases between. Germline V gives CDR1 SQVTM, CDR2 ANQGSEA.

Here the CDR3 DNA reads TGCGCCAGCAGCCAAGATTGGTGGGGGAACGAGCAGTACTTC. It specifies CASSQDWWGNEQYF. The chain joins TRBV4-1 to TRBJ2-5, with D perhaps being TRBD1 or TRBD2 (5 bases each). The J call may be faulty, since TRBJ2-7 better matches the DNA end. This CDR3 has 14 amino acids. The V gene's germline CDR1 is MGHRA and CDR2 YSYEKL.

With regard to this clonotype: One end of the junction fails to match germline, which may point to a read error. The CDR3 nucleotides are TGTGCCAGCAGCCCCGGTTGGTGGGGGGGGACCGAAGATACACAGTATTTT. It is translated as CASSPGWWGGTEDTQYF. This chain links TRBV11-2 with TRBJ2-3; 7 nucleotides line up with TRBD2. The germline CDR1 and CDR2 sequences are SGHAT and FQNNGV. CDR3 length: 17 amino acids. Filled out from reference TRBV11-2 and TRBJ2-3, the complete variable domain reads EAGVAQSPRYKIIEKRQSVAFWCNPISGHATLYWYQQILGQGPKLLIQFQNNGVVDDSQLPKDRFSAERLKGVDSTLKIQPAKLEDSAVYLCASSPGWWGGTEDTQYFGPGTRLTVL.

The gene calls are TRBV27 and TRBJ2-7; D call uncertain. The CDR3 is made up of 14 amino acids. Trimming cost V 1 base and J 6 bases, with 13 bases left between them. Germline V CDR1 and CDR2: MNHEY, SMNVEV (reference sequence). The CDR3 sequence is CASSLFALNVEQYF. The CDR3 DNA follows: TGTGCCAGCAGTTTATTCGCCCTTAATGTCGAGCAGTACTTC.

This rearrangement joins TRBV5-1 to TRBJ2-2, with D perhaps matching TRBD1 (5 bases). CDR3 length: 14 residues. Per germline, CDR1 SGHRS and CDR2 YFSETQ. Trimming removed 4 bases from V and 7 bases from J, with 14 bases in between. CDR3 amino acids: CASSPDRGNGELFF. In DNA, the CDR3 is TGCGCCAGCAGCCCGGATAGGGGAAACGGGGAGCTGTTTTTT.

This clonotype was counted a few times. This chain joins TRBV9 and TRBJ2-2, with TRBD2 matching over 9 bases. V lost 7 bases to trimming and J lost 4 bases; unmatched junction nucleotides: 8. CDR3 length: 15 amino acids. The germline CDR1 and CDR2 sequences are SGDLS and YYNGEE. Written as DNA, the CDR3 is TGTGCCAGCGCCCGGTCTAGCGGGGTCACCGGGGAGCTGTTTTTT. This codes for CASARSSGVTGELFF.

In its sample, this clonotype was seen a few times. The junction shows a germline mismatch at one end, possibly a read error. DNA of the CDR3: TGCGCCGGCAGCCAAGAGGGGGGTCTCTCCAGCTCCTACAATGAGCAGTTCTTC. Protein: CAGSQEGGLSSSYNEQFF. This rearrangement joins TRBV4-1 to TRBJ2-1; D may match TRBD1 or TRBD2 (6 bases each). The CDR3 spans 18 residues. Germline V gene sequence: CDR1 MGHRA, CDR2 YSYEKL.

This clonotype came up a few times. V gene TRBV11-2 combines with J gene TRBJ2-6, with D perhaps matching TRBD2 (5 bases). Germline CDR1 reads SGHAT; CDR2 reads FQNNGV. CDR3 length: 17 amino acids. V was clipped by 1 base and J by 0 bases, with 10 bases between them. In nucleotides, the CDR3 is TGTGCCAGCAGCTTAGGAGGGCGAAACTCTGGGGCCAACGTCCTGACTTTC. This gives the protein CASSLGGRNSGANVLTF. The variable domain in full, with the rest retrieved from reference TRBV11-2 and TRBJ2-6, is EAGVAQSPRYKIIEKRQSVAFWCNPISGHATLYWYQQILGQGPKLLIQFQNNGVVDDSQLPKDRFSAERLKGVDSTLKIQPAKLEDSAVYLCASSLGGRNSGANVLTFGAGSRLTVL.

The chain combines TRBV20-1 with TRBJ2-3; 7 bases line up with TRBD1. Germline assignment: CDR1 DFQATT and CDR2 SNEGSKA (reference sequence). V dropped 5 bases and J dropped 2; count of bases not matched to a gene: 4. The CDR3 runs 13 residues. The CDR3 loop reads CSAGTAFTDTQYF. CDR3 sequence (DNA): TGCAGTGCTGGGACAGCCTTCACAGATACGCAGTATTTT.

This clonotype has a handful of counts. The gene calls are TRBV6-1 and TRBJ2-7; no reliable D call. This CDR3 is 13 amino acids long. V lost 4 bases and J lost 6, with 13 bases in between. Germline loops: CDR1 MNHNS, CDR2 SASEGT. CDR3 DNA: TGTGCCAGCAGTGGGTGGCACCCTGGCGAGCAGTACTTC. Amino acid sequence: CASSGWHPGEQYF.

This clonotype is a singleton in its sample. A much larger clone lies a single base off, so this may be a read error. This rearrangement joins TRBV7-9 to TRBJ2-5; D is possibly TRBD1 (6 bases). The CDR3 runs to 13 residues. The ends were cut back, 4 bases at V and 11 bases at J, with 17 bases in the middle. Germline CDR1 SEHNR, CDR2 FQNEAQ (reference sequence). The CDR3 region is CASSSLQGKEQYF. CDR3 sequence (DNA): TGTGCCAGCAGCTCCCTACAGGGCAAGGAGCAGTACTTC.

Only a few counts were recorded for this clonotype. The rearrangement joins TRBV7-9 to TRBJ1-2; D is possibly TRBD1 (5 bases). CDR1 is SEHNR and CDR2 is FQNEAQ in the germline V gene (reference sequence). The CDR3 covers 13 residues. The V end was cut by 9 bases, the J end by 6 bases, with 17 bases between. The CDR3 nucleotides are TGTGCCAGTCGGAGCGGGACGGCCCATGGCTACACCTTC. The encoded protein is CASRSGTAHGYTF. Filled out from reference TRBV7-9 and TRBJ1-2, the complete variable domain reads DTGVSQNPRHKITKRGQNVTFRCDPISEHNRLYWYRQTLGQGPEFLTYFQNEAQLEKSRLLSDRFSAERPKGSFSTLEIQRTEQGDSAMYLCASRSGTAHGYTFGSGTRLTVV.

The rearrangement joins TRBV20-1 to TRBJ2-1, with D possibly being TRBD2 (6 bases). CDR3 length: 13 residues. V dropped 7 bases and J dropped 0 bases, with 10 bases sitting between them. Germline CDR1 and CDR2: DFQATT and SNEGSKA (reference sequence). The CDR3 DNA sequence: TGCAGTGGTGCGGGGAGCTCCTACAATGAGCAGTTCTTC. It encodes CSGAGSSYNEQFF.